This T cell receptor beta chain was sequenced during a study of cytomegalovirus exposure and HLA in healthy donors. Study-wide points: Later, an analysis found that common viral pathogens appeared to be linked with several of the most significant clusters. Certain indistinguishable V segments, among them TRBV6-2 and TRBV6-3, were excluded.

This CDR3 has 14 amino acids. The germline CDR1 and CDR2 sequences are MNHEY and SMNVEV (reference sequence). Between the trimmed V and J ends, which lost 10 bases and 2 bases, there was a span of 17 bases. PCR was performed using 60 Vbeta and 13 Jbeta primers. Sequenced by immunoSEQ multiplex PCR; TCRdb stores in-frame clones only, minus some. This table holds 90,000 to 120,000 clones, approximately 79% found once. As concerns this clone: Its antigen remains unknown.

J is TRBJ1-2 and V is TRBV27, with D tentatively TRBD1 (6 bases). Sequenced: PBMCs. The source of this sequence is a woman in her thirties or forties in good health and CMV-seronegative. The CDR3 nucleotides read TGTGCCATCCCAATTACAGGGACCAACTATGGCTACACCTTC. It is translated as CAIPITGTNYGYTF.